The present T cell receptor (beta chain) was sequenced within a study of post-analysis software for immune sequencing data (dated by TCRdb to 2013 to 2016). Regarding the study in general: Relapsing-remitting, secondary progressive and progressive-relapsing multiple sclerosis were recorded as disease courses, and subtype annotation was lacking for some patients. The multiple sclerosis patient repertoires were compared with ten to eleven previously published healthy control repertoires from donors aged about 6 to 25 years. A subset of samples was prepared in parallel using single-end sample barcoding, then pooled and co-amplified after Illumina adapter ligation.

Worth noting for this clonotype: Its antigen remains unidentified. No base-level quality is on record; no much larger clone is a single base apart.

Results and caveats for the whole study, not just this receptor: Patients showed significantly higher frequencies than controls for five TRBV segments, among them TRBV5-6, TRBV5-1 and TRBV20-1. Strong co-clustering of samples prepared in the same batch was shown by direct clustering with F measure, prompting a batch-effect correction. Normalized Chao1 diversity was significantly lower in multiple sclerosis patients than controls, suggesting substantial peripheral T-cell clonal expansion. The control group was slightly older than the multiple sclerosis patient group.

The library was generated by PCR. For sequencing, an Illumina HiSeq 2500 was employed. To reduce PCR and sequencing biases, unique molecular identifiers were built into the TCR beta cDNA libraries. Every 1 to 10 million input T cells yielded 500,000 or so cDNA molecules, meaning each molecule approximated one T cell. Patient libraries were prepared and sequenced with the same protocol used for the earlier healthy control dataset. Samples belonging to the same batch were prepared together, multiplexed and sequenced on a shared HiSeq lane. The paper's processing steps were these. Raw barcoded reads were processed with MIGEC, and single-read molecular identifier groups were discarded before consensus assembly and CDR3 extraction. Clonotype tables were post-analysed with VDJtools, normalizing diversity by down-sampling all datasets to the smallest sample size. To correct batch-related cross-sample contamination, repertoire overlap clustering matched CDR3 amino acid sequences but not nucleotide sequences. TCRdb reprocessed the public reads (quality trimming at Q25 with fastp, clone calling with MiXCR) and kept in-frame beta chains. CDR3 protein duplicates are merged, each entry listing the most common genes and DNA. The V and J calls follow TCRdb's processing rather than the paper's. This sample holds fewer than 850,000 distinct CDR3 sequences; about 43% were observed only once. 4.9% of the sample belongs to the ten largest clones.

CDR1 SNHLY and CDR2 FYNNEI were looked up in the germline V gene. V and J are trimmed by 5 bases and 0 bases, and the gene matches miss 10 bases of the junction. The CDR3 spans 18 residues, from the cysteine through the phenylalanine. Only the CDR3 part of the read is kept: 54 bases, read in frame from the first base. TCR beta repertoires were profiled from peripheral blood of more than ten young patients with multiple sclerosis to demonstrate the VDJtools post-analysis software. The multiple sclerosis patients were children and adolescents ranging in age from roughly 6 to 16 years. The sample comprised blood. The chain couples TRBV2 to TRBJ2-4; TRBD1 lines up with 10 middle nucleotides. The sequence came from a girl aged 10 to 17 with multiple sclerosis. Here the CDR3 is given as CASSSDRGWEIAKNIQYF. The bases are TGTGCCAGCAGTTCGGACAGGGGGTGGGAGATAGCCAAAAACATTCAGTACTTC. Outside the CDR3, residues come from the reference TRBV2 and TRBJ2-4 proteins, so the full variable domain is: EPEVTQTPSHQVTQMGQEVILRCVPISNHLYFYWYRQILGQKVEFLVSFYNNEISEKSEIFDDQFSVERPDGSNFTLKIRSTKLEDSAMYFCASSSDRGWEIAKNIQYFGAGTRLSVL.